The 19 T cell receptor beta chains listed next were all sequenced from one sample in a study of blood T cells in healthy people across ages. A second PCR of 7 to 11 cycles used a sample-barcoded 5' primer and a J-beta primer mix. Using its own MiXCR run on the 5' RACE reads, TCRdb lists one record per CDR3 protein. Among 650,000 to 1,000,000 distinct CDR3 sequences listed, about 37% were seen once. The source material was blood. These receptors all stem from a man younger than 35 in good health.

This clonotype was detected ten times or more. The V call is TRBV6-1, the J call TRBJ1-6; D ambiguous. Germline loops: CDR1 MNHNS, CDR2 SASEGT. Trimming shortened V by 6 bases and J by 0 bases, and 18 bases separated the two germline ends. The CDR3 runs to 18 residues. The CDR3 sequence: CASSPGEGWSSYNSPLHF. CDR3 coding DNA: TGTGCCAGCAGCCCCGGGGAGGGATGGAGCTCCTATAATTCACCCCTCCACTTT.

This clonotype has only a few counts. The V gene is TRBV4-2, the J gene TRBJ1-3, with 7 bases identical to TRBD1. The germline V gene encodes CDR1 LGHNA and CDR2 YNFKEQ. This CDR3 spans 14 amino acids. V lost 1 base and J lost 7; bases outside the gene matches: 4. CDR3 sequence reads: CASSQAGGMNTIYF. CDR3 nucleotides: TGTGCCAGCAGCCAAGCAGGGGGGATGAACACCATATATTTT.

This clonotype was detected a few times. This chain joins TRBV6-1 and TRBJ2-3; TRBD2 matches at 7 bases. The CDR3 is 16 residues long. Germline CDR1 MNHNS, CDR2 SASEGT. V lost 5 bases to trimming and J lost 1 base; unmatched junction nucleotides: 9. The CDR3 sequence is CASSKTPGRGTDTQYF. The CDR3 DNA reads TGTGCCAGCAGTAAAACACCGGGGAGGGGCACAGATACGCAGTATTTT.

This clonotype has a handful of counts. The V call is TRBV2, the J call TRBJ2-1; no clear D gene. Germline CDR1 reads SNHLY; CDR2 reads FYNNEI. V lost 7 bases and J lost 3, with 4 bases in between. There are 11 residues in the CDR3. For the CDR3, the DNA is TGTGCCAGCATTAACTACAATGAGCAGTTCTTC. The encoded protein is CASINYNEQFF.

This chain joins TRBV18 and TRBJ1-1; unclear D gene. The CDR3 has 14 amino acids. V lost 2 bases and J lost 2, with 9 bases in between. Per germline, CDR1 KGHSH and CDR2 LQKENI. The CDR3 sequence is CASSPINTNTEAFF. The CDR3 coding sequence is TGTGCCAGCTCACCAATTAACACAAACACTGAAGCTTTCTTT.

The CDR3 here is CASSLIGGQETQYF. The CDR3 bases are TGTGCCAGCAGCCTCATAGGAGGGCAAGAGACCCAGTACTTC. The chain carries TRBV3-1 and TRBJ2-5, with D possibly matching TRBD2 (6 bases). V was clipped by 4 bases and J by 2 bases, with 11 bases between them. The CDR3 covers 14 residues. Germline V gives CDR1 LGHDT, CDR2 YNNKEL (reference sequence).

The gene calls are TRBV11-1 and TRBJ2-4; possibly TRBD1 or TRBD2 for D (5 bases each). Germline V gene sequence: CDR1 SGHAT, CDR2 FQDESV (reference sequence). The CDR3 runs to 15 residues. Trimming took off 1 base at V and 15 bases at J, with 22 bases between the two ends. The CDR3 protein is CASSLGQSDSYERYF. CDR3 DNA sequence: TGTGCCAGCAGCTTAGGACAGTCGGACTCCTACGAGCGGTACTTC.

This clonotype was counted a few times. The CDR3 DNA follows: TGTGCCAGCTCACCCGCCTGGCAGGATCACTCCTACGAGCAGTACTTC. Translated: CASSPAWQDHSYEQYF. The genes are TRBV18 and TRBJ2-7; D call uncertain. The CDR3 has 16 residues. Germline-derived CDR1 and CDR2 are KGHSH and LQKENI. Trimming shortened V by 3 bases and J by 0 bases, and 15 bases separated the two germline ends.

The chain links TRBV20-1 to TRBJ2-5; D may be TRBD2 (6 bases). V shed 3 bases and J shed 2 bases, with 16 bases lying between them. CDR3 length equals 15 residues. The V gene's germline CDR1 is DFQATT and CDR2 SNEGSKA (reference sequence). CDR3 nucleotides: TGCAGTGCTAGGGCCGGCGGGGCCCTGCAAGAGACCCAGTACTTC. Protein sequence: CSARAGGALQETQYF.

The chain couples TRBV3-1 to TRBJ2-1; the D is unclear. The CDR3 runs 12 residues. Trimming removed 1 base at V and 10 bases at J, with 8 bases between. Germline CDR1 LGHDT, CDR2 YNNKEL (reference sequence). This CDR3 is CASSQGNLEQFF. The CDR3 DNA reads TGTGCCAGCAGCCAAGGGAACCTAGAGCAGTTCTTC.

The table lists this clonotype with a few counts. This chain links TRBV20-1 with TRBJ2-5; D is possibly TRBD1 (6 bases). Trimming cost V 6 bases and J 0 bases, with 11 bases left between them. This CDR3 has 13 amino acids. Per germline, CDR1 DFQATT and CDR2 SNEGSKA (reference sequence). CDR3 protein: CSAPRQDQETQYF. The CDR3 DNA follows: TGCAGTGCACCCCGACAGGACCAAGAGACCCAGTACTTC.

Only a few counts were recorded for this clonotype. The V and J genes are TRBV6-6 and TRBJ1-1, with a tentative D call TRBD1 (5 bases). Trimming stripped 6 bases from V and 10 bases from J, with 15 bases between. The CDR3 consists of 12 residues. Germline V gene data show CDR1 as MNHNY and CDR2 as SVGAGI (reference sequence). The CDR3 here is CASSARGEGAFF. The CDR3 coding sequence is TGTGCCAGCAGCGCCCGGGGGGAAGGAGCTTTCTTT.

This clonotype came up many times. Here the CDR3 reads CASSSPGQGVDSYEQYF. DNA of the CDR3: TGTGCCAGCAGCTCCCCGGGACAGGGGGTAGACTCCTACGAGCAGTACTTC. V usage is TRBV7-6 and J usage is TRBJ2-7; 11 bases are shared with TRBD1. This CDR3 comprises 17 residues. Germline CDR1 reads SGHVS; CDR2 reads FNYEAQ. After removal of 4 bases from V and 0 bases from J, the junction contained 8 bases not matched to a gene. Looking up the rest from reference TRBV7-6 and TRBJ2-7 gives the full variable domain: GAGVSQSPRYKVTKRGQDVALRCDPISGHVSLYWYRQALGQGPEFLTYFNYEAQQDKSGLPNDRFSAERPEGSISTLTIQRTEQRDSAMYRCASSSPGQGVDSYEQYFGPGTRLTVT.

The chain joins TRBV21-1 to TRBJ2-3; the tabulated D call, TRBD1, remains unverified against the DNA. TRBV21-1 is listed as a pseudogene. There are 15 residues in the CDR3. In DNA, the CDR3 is TGTGCCAGCAGCAATTCCCCTATTTTCACAGATACGCAGTATTTT. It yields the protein CASSNSPIFTDTQYF.

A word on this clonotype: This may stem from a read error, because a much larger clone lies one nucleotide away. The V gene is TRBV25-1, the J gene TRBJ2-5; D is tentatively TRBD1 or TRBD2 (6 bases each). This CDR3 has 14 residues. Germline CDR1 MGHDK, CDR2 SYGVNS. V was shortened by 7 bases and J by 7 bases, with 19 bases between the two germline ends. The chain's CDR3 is CASNDGDSRGTQYF. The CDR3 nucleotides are TGTGCCAGCAATGACGGGGACTCCAGGGGGACCCAGTACTTC.

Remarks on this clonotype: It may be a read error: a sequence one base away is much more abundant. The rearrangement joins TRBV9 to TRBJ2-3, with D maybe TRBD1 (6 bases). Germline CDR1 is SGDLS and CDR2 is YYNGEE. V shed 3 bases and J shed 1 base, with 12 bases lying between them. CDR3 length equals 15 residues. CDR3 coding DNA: TGTGCCAGCAGCGCCCCAGAGGGGGGCACAGATACGCAGTATTTT. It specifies CASSAPEGGTDTQYF.

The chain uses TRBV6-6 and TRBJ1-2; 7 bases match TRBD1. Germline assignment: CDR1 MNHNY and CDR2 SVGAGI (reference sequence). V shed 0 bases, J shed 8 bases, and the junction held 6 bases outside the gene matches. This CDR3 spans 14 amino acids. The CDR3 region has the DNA TGTGCCAGCAGTTACTCGACAGGGCCTGGCGGCTACACCTTC. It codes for CASSYSTGPGGYTF.

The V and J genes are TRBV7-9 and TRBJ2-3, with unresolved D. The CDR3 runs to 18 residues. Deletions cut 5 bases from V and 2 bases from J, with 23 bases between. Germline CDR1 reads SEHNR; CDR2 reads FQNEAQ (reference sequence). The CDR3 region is CASSPPPQSAISTDTQYF. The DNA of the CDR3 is TGTGCCAGCAGCCCCCCCCCTCAGAGCGCCATTTCCACAGATACGCAGTATTTT.

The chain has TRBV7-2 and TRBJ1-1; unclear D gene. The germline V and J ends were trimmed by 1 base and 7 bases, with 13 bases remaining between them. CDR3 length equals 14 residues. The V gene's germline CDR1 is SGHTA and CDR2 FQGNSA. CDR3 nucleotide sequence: TGTGCCAGCAGCTTAGAAACGACGGCGAATGAAGCTTTCTTT. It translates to CASSLETTANEAFF.